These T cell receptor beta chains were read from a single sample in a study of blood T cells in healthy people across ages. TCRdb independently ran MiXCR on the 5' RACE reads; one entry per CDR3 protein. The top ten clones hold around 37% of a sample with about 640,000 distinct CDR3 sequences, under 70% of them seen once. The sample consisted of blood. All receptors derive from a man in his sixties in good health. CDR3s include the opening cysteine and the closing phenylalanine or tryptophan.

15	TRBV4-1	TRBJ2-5	CASSQGGQSQETQYF
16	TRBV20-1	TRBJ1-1	CSARVVDRPMNTEAFF
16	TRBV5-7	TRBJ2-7	CASSFVATGSSYEQYF
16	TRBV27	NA	CASSSWGQGSYNEQYF
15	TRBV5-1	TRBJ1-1	CASSLVQGPNTEAFF
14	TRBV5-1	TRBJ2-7	CASSLEVDSYEQYF
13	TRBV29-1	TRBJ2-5	CSVKNWGSETQYF
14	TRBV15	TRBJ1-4	CATSSGGGSEKLFF
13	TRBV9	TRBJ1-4	CASSARVDEKLFF
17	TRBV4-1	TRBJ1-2	CASSQGMARDSAYGYTF
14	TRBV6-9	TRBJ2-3	CASRPRLTADTQYF
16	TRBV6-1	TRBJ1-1	CASRRGLGAGNTEAFF
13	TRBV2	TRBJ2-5	CASSEGPSGRRYF
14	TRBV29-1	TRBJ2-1	CSVAASRSYNEQFF
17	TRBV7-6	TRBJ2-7	CASSPHTGPSGVYEQYF
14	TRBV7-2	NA	CASSLRQGAPEQYF
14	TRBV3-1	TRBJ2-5	CASSPRDSQETQYF
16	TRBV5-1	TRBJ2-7	CASSLGNRETGYGQYF
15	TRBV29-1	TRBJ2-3	CSAVPGAGGWDTQYF
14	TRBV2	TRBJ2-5	CASSEALAQETQYF
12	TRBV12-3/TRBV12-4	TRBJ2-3	CASEPGTDTQYF
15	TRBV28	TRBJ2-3	CASSLPSGGFVTQYF
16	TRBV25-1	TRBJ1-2	CASSEPGQGAEEGCTF
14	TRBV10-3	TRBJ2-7	CAISDRRAADEQYF
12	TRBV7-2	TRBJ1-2	CASSQTGEGYTF
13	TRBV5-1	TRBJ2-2	CASSRQEAGELFF
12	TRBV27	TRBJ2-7	CASTKTGREQYF
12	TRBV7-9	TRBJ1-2	CASSLNRDGYTF
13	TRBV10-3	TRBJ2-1	CATTSTGRGEQFF
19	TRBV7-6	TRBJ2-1	CASSLGLQGRSLRPNEQFF
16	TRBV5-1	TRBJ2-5	CASSLVAGGRQETQYF
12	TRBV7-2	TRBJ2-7	CASSLTRREQYF
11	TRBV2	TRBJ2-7	CASSGSYEQYF
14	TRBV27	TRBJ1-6	CASSFGTRGSPLHF
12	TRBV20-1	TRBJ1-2	CSARAQGYGYTF
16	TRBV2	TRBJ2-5	CASSTTSGGADEAQYF
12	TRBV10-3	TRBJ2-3	CASGLATDTQYF
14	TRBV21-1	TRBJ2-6	CASSPSPGANVLTF
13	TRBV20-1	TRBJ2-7	CSWQGVRSYEQYF
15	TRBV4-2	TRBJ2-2	CASSQAGANTGELFF
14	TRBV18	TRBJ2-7	CASSPWGVRYEQYF
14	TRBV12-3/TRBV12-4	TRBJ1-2	CASSPQTGIGGYTF
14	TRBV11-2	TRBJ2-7	CASSLVRTSYEQYF
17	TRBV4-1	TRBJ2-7	CASSQFLTSGISYEQYF
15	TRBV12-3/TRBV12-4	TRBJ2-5	CASSWGSGQQETQYF
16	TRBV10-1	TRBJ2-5	CASSPLGQLEGETQYF
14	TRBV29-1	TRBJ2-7	CSVETSGNSYEQYF
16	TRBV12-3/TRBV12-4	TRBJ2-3	CASRPKQGDITDTQYF
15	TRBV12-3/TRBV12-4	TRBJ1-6	CASKRTGDSHSPLHF
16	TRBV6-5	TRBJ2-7	CASSYSTAGANYEQYF
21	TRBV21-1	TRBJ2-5	CASTRRGVSRGRSVSGETQYF
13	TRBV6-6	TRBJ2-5	CASTPSGGETQYF
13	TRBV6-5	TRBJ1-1	CASSPPGGAEAFF
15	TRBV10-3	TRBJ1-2	CAISEGDSPNYGYTF
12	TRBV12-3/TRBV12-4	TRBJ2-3	CASSALLGTQYF
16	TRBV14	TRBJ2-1	CASSQDRLSSYNEQFF
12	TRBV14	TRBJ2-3	CASSPNRVTQYF